Listed here is a single T cell receptor beta chain. Its antigen is not yet known. No quality values exist for individual bases; no much larger clone is one base distant. These data belong to a study of identical twins (dated by TCRdb to about 2016). Looking at the study overall: TCR alpha and beta repertoires from monozygotic twins, unrelated adults of various ages and cord blood were deep-sequenced to test whether fetal clonotypes persist. Replicate twin experiments were performed at different times using different library preparation protocols to rule out contamination.

Library preparation was by 5' RACE. Sequencing was carried out with an Illumina HiSeq 2000. Template switching introduced a universal primer binding site; the final cDNA contained a unique molecular identifier, enabling accurate counting of TCR cDNA molecules. First-strand cDNA for TCR alpha and beta chains was synthesized from specific primers in the conserved constant-segment region. To control for contamination, each cDNA library was double barcoded with a SMART-Mk sample barcode plus Illumina barcodes. TruSeq adapter sequences and Illumina sample barcodes were added in two successive PCR steps. Sequencing of the TCR alpha and beta cDNA libraries was done on the Illumina HiSeq platform using custom primers. The study's processing was this. Unique molecular identifiers were extracted from raw reads with MiGEC, and CDR3 positions were determined with MiXCR. For each individual, recombination models were inferred using an EM algorithm with the repgenHMM and IGoR tools. The analysis of shared clonotypes was done with the tcR package in R, with sharing normalized by the product of cloneset sizes. To study raw recombination free of thymic and clonal selection effects, out-of-frame nonproductive sequences were analyzed. In TCRdb, the public reads were trimmed at Q25 with fastp and aligned with MiXCR, with productive beta chains retained. All rows with the same CDR3 protein become a single entry with the most common DNA and genes. The V and J calls here are based on TCRdb, not the publication. The sample table records around 690,000 distinct CDR3 sequences; about 20% of these occur just once. The biggest ten clones account for approximately 4.5% of the sample.

Measured from the cysteine to the phenylalanine, the CDR3 is 11 residues long. Only CDR3 DNA is held: 33 bases, read in frame from base 1. Trimming leaves V shorter by 4 bases and J shorter by 10 bases, with the junction holding 1 base beyond the gene matches. The germline V gene (reference sequence) gives CDR1 as DFQATT and CDR2 as SNEGSKA. All donors were healthy Caucasians. The twin cohort comprised three pairs of female monozygotic twins, all aged roughly 18 to 30 years. Peripheral blood mononuclear cells were the source from which RNA for the TCR libraries was isolated. General findings and caveats noted by the study authors: Zero-insertion analyses could be partly confounded by invariant T cells such as MAIT and iNKT, although diverse VJ usage argued against such confounding for most clonotypes. Excess twin sharing in beta out-of-frame sequences was weaker because fewer shared sequences lowered the signal-to-noise ratio. Because the same donors could not be followed over many years, the conclusions depended on cross-sectional statistical analysis. Recombination models systematically underestimated out-of-frame TCR alpha sharing in monozygotic twins but agreed with sharing between unrelated individuals. Fewer insertions were carried by abundant cord blood beta clonotypes; a weaker similar trend was observed in young adult naive repertoires, while no such trend was observed in memory repertoires. Out-of-frame TCR alpha sequences shared between twins showed an excess of low generation-probability sequences compared with coincidental sharing between unrelated individuals.

These sequences were also reported in another study, on T cells expressing NK-cell markers. Reported in the second study: In sorted CD3+CD56+NKG2C+, CD3+CD56+NKG2C- and CD3+CD56-NKG2C+ T-cell subsets from about eight donors, TCR beta-chain repertoires were profiled. Among the eight sequenced donors, only one was HCMV-seronegative, while the other seven were HCMV-seropositive. To restrict sorting to alphabetaTCR-expressing T cells, an anti-gammadeltaTCR antibody was added in several experiments. In six donors, the dominant CD3+CD56+NKG2C+ clonotypes were found to rank among the top 10 CD8+ clonotypes and to make up roughly 1.0-7.0% of CD8+ T cells. Those dominant clonotypes were again the most abundant among CD3+CD56-NKG2C+ cells in a few donors, at about 25-65%. Whether the expanded NKG2C-expressing T cell clones were specific for HCMV antigens was left unclear. The eight sequenced donors were randomly selected healthy volunteers, three men and five women. HCMV-specific IgG was detected in serum with a commercial ELISA kit to determine HCMV serostatus. For a handful of donors, bulk peripheral blood T-cell repertoires were also sequenced from unsorted PBMC. Reads were demultiplexed and grouped by UMI with MIGEC, and clonotypes were assembled and quantified with MiTCR. To remove erroneous sequences, TCR cDNA sequences were retained only when supported by two or more reads. Downstream repertoire analysis used the tcR package, and clonotypes were matched across fractions by CDR3 nucleotide sequence plus V segment. Antigen specificity was annotated against VDJdb with VDJmatch, allowing one amino acid substitution in CDR3.

This sequence originates from a woman aged 18-29 years in good health. The chain employs TRBV20-1 and TRBJ2-1, with TRBD2 matching 10 junction bases. The sequenced sample was PBMCs. At the DNA level, the sequence is TGCAGTGCTATACTAGCGGGAGAGCAGTTCTTC. Its protein product is CSAILAGEQFF.